The 29 T cell receptor beta chains reported below all come from one sample, sequenced in a study of blood T cell repertoires in COVID-19 (dated by TCRdb to the early 2020s). The method was the immunoSEQ multiplex PCR assay. Not all clones reach the TCRdb copy of this immuneACCESS table, which keeps in-frame sequences only. Checked studies attribute under half of the gap to unresolved V genes and leave the rest unexplained. Counted in this sample were some 100,000 clones; roughly 90% of them appeared once. The ten largest make up about 1.9% of the sample. What was sequenced was peripheral blood. The source is a man aged 45-65 years with active COVID-19.

The V call is TRBV3-1 (or the pseudogene TRBV3-2), the J call TRBJ2-5; TRBD2 is a possible D gene (6 bases). V was trimmed by 2 bases and J by 1 base, leaving 8 bases between them. The CDR3 is made up of 14 amino acids. Germline CDR1 is LGHDT and CDR2 is YNNKEL (reference sequence). The CDR3 reads CASSQPGAQETQYF. DNA of the CDR3: TGTGCCAGCAGCCAACCGGGAGCCCAAGAGACCCAGTACTTC.

The chain links TRBV9 to TRBJ2-2; 11 nucleotides agree with TRBD1. Per the germline V gene, CDR1 is SGDLS and CDR2 is YYNGEE. The CDR3 is 15 residues long. After removal of 4 bases from V and 6 bases from J, the junction contained 5 bases not matched to a gene. CDR3: CASSFRDRGAGELFF. CDR3 sequence (DNA): TGTGCCAGCAGCTTCCGGGACAGGGGGGCCGGGGAGCTGTTTTTT. The full variable domain, rest sourced from reference TRBV9 and TRBJ2-2, is DSGVTQTPKHLITATGQRVTLRCSPRSGDLSVYWYQQSLDQGLQFLIQYYNGEERAKGNILERFSAQQFPDLHSELNLSSLELGDSALYFCASSFRDRGAGELFFGEGSRLTVL.

The chain recombines TRBV5-8 with TRBJ1-2; the D gene is possibly TRBD1 (5 bases). The CDR3 is 14 residues long. Germline CDR1 and CDR2: SGHTS and YDEGEE. V lost 1 base to trimming and J lost 2 bases, with 9 bases between them. The CDR3 is CASSLNDRNYGYTF. CDR3 bases: TGTGCCAGCAGCTTGAATGACAGAAACTATGGCTACACCTTC.

Only a few counts were recorded for this clone. This rearrangement joins TRBV7-8 to TRBJ2-1, with D tentatively TRBD2 (5 bases). CDR3 size: 15 residues. V was cut by 1 base and J by 5 bases, with 12 bases left in between. Germline assignment: CDR1 SGHVS and CDR2 FQNEAQ. The DNA for the CDR3 is TGTGCCAGCAGCTTAGGGGGTGAGGGAGACAATGAGCAGTTCTTC. Its translation is CASSLGGEGDNEQFF. The full variable domain, in which reference TRBV7-8 and TRBJ2-1 provide the parts outside the CDR3, is GAGVSQSPRYKVAKRGQDVALRCDPISGHVSLFWYQQALGQGPEFLTYFQNEAQLDKSGLPSDRFFAERPEGSVSTLKIQRTQQEDSAVYLCASSLGGEGDNEQFFGPGTRLTVL.

The CDR3 region is CASSLEGTVNEKLFF. Here the CDR3 DNA reads TGCGCCAGCAGCTTGGAAGGGACAGTTAATGAAAAACTGTTTTTT. The chain employs TRBV5-1 and TRBJ1-4, with 7 positions matching TRBD1. The germline V gene has CDR1 SGHRS and CDR2 YFSETQ. This CDR3 comprises 15 residues. After removal of 0 bases from V and 4 bases from J, the junction contained 3 bases not matched to a gene.

J is TRBJ2-5 and V is TRBV9; weak D call: TRBD2 (6 bases). CDR3 length equals 14 residues. Germline V CDR1 and CDR2: SGDLS, YYNGEE. With 2 bases removed from V and 2 bases from J, the gap between germline ends came to 10 bases. Written as DNA, the CDR3 is TGTGCCAGCAGCGTGGGGGGAGAGCAAGAGACCCAGTACTTC. It encodes CASSVGGEQETQYF.

The J gene is TRBJ1-1, the V gene TRBV3-1 (or the pseudogene TRBV3-2); 9 nucleotides line up with TRBD1. This CDR3 spans 16 amino acids. In germline, CDR1 is LGHDT, CDR2 YNNKEL (reference sequence). V gave up 4 bases and J gave up 4 bases; unmatched junction bases: 10. The CDR3 here is CASSPNTGGFGTEAFF. DNA of the CDR3: TGTGCCAGCAGCCCGAATACAGGGGGCTTCGGCACTGAAGCTTTCTTT.

The chain carries TRBV4-1 and TRBJ1-3, with 7 bases aligning to TRBD1. The J segment lost 2 bases and the V segment lost 3 bases, leaving 4 bases of the junction unmatched. The CDR3 is made up of 15 amino acids. CDR1 and CDR2 (germline): MGHRA, YSYEKL. Written as DNA, the CDR3 is TGCGCCAGCAGCCAGTCCGACAGGGCTGGAAACACCATATATTTT. This sequence encodes CASSQSDRAGNTIYF.

The chain carries TRBV10-3 and TRBJ1-1; 10 bases line up with TRBD1. Unmatched junction bases numbered 8, after V lost 5 bases and J lost 5 bases. CDR3 length: 15 amino acids. In germline, CDR1 is ENHRY, CDR2 SYGVKD. CDR3 DNA: TGTGCCATCAGTACCGGGACAGGGGTTGTGACTGAAGCTTTCTTT. It is translated as CAISTGTGVVTEAFF.

This clone has more than one count but fewer than ten. The gene calls are TRBV5-1 and TRBJ1-1; 10 bases agree with TRBD1. The CDR3 is 14 residues long. The germline CDR1 and CDR2 sequences are SGHRS and YFSETQ. The trim removed 4 bases at V and 3 bases at J, leaving 3 bases unmatched. The DNA for the CDR3 is TGCGCCAGCAGCCGGACAGGGGGGGACACTGAAGCTTTCTTT. Its translation is CASSRTGGDTEAFF.

The chain couples TRBV3-1 (or the pseudogene TRBV3-2) to TRBJ2-7, with unresolved D. The CDR3 is 13 amino acids. Germline-derived CDR1 and CDR2 are LGHDT and YNNKEL (reference sequence). With 3 bases removed from V and 2 bases from J, the gap between germline ends came to 8 bases. CDR3 loop: CASSQGRTYEQYF. The CDR3, as DNA: TGTGCCAGCAGCCAGGGCAGGACCTACGAGCAGTACTTC.

This clone came up once. This chain links TRBV7-2 with TRBJ1-2, with TRBD1 matching over 8 bases. Germline V gene data show CDR1 as SGHTA and CDR2 as FQGNSA. The CDR3 runs 15 residues. V shed 4 bases, J shed 1 base, and the junction held 5 bases outside the gene matches. This chain's CDR3 is CASSSRTGLNYGYTF. CDR3 nucleotide sequence: TGTGCCAGCAGCTCTCGGACAGGGCTTAACTATGGCTACACCTTC.

This rearrangement joins TRBV30 to TRBJ1-2, with TRBD1 as a possible D gene (6 bases). With 8 bases removed from V and 3 bases from J, the gap between germline ends came to 22 bases. The CDR3 has 15 residues. Germline loops: CDR1 GTSNPN, CDR2 SVGIG (reference sequence). The CDR3 sequence: CALSSGQGRDYGYTF. DNA of the CDR3: TGTGCCCTATCCTCGGGGCAGGGGAGAGACTATGGCTACACCTTC.

This chain links TRBV5-6 with TRBJ1-2, with 8 nucleotides matching TRBD1. The CDR3 runs 13 residues. The ends lost 7 bases at V and 7 bases at J; junction bases unmatched: 9. The germline CDR1 and CDR2 sequences are SGHDT and YYEEEE. This CDR3 is CASLFQGAGGYTF. The CDR3 nucleotides read TGTGCCAGCCTCTTTCAGGGGGCGGGTGGCTACACCTTC.

This clone was observed a single time. This chain links TRBV20-1 with TRBJ2-2; unclear D gene. Germline V gene data show CDR1 as DFQATT and CDR2 as SNEGSKA (reference sequence). This CDR3 contains 12 residues. Trimming removed 3 bases from V and 6 bases from J, with 8 bases in between. In DNA form, the CDR3 reads TGCAGTGCTAGTTTAAATCCCGGGGAGCTGTTTTTT. Its protein is CSASLNPGELFF.

This clone showed up just once. This rearrangement joins TRBV4-1 to TRBJ1-5; 8 nucleotides agree with TRBD1. Trimming removed 0 bases from V and 14 bases from J; junction bases left unmatched: 6. This CDR3 is built from 13 residues. Germline V gene sequence: CDR1 MGHRA, CDR2 YSYEKL. In nucleotides, the CDR3 is TGCGCCAGCAGCCAAGATGAAGGGACAGGTAAGCATTTT. It codes for CASSQDEGTGKHF.

This clone was detected only once. The V gene is TRBV10-3, the J gene TRBJ1-2, with TRBD1 matching 8 bases. Germline V gene sequence: CDR1 ENHRY, CDR2 SYGVKD. V lost 4 bases, J lost 3 bases, and 7 bases stayed unmatched. This CDR3 contains 15 residues. DNA of the CDR3: TGTGCCATCAGTGGCACCGGGACAGGAGACTATGGCTACACCTTC. Amino acid sequence: CAISGTGTGDYGYTF.

The chain combines TRBV6-5 with TRBJ2-5; 7 bases line up with TRBD1. The CDR3 totals 15 residues. The V segment lost 0 bases and the J segment 5 bases; nucleotides outside the gene matches: 6. The germline V gene has CDR1 MNHEY and CDR2 SVGAGI. CDR3 bases: TGTGCCAGCAGTTACTCGAGACAGGGCCCCGAGACCCAGTACTTC. Protein sequence: CASSYSRQGPETQYF.

This clone was observed a handful of times. J is TRBJ1-6 and V is TRBV6-4, with no clear D. The CDR3 totals 14 residues. The V end lost 4 bases, the J end lost 5 bases, and 9 bases lay between the germline ends. In germline, CDR1 is MRHNA, CDR2 SNTAGT. As DNA, the CDR3 is TGTGCCAGCAGTGTTACCGGGGATAATTCACCCCTCCACTTT. Translation gives CASSVTGDNSPLHF.

V usage is TRBV5-1 and J usage is TRBJ1-4; 12 nucleotides align to TRBD1. CDR1 and CDR2 (germline): SGHRS, YFSETQ. The CDR3 loop spans 17 amino acids. J gave up 8 bases and V 2 bases, and 10 bases lay outside the gene matches. The CDR3 sequence: CASSFKGQGALGEKLFF. In DNA form, the CDR3 reads TGCGCCAGCAGCTTCAAGGGACAGGGGGCTTTAGGGGAAAAACTGTTTTTT.

The chain uses TRBV3-1 (or the pseudogene TRBV3-2) and TRBJ1-1; a weak D match, TRBD1 (5 bases). CDR1 and CDR2 from the germline V gene are LGHDT and YNNKEL (reference sequence). The CDR3 is 14 residues long. V shed 5 bases and J shed 2 bases, with 12 bases lying between them. CDR3 nucleotides: TGTGCCAGCAGCGCGGGGGGGATCAACACTGAAGCTTTCTTT. The encoded protein is CASSAGGINTEAFF.

This clone was detected a few times. The chain is built from TRBV19 and TRBJ1-2, with 10 bases aligning to TRBD1. The CDR3 covers 14 residues. Germline assignment: CDR1 LNHDA and CDR2 SQIVND (reference sequence). Trimming removed 3 bases from V and 6 bases from J; junction bases left unmatched: 4. The CDR3 sequence is CASSIRGQGNGYTF. DNA of the CDR3: TGTGCCAGTAGTATCCGGGGACAGGGGAATGGCTACACCTTC.

The chain joins TRBV2 to TRBJ1-1; possibly TRBD1 for D (5 bases). Germline V gene sequence: CDR1 SNHLY, CDR2 FYNNEI. This CDR3 is built from 15 residues. Trimming shortened V by 6 bases and J by 4 bases, and 18 bases separated the two germline ends. The CDR3 protein is CASRADSPTGTEAFF. The CDR3 region has the DNA TGTGCCAGCAGGGCTGACAGTCCTACGGGCACTGAAGCTTTCTTT.

The chain carries TRBV5-4 and TRBJ1-2; D might be TRBD1 (5 bases). The CDR3 has 14 residues. CDR1 SGHNT and CDR2 YYREEE come from the germline V gene (reference sequence). V lost 1 base and J lost 6, with 13 bases in between. This CDR3 is CASSLPQGYNGYTF. Here the CDR3 DNA reads TGTGCCAGCAGCTTGCCGCAGGGTTACAATGGCTACACCTTC.

The genes are TRBV27 and TRBJ1-5, with 8 positions matching TRBD1. This CDR3 is built from 19 residues. Germline lookup yields CDR1 MNHEY and CDR2 SMNVEV (reference sequence). With 4 bases clipped from V and 3 bases from J, the junction kept 17 bases outside the gene matches. Written as DNA, the CDR3 is TGTGCCAGCAGTTCCCTCCCAGGGACAGGTAAAGTAAACAATCAGCCCCAGCATTTT. Protein sequence: CASSSLPGTGKVNNQPQHF.

The chain recombines TRBV30 with TRBJ1-1; D gene ambiguous. The germline CDR1 and CDR2 sequences are GTSNPN and SVGIG (reference sequence). The CDR3 runs 15 residues. Trimming pared 0 bases from V and 5 bases from J, leaving 16 bases between. CDR3 region: CAWSVPGPRGTEAFF. The CDR3 DNA sequence: TGTGCCTGGAGTGTCCCCGGACCTAGAGGGACTGAAGCTTTCTTT.

The chain uses TRBV6-5 and TRBJ2-3, with 12 bases matching TRBD2. There are 15 residues in the CDR3. CDR1 and CDR2 (germline): MNHEY, SVGAGI. V lost 5 bases, J lost 3 bases, and 3 bases stayed unmatched. The CDR3 nucleotides read TGTGCCAGCAGTCCGACTAGCGGGAGAACAGATACGCAGTATTTT. This translates into CASSPTSGRTDTQYF.

The J gene is TRBJ1-1, the V gene TRBV4-1; TRBD1 aligns across 8 bases. V shed 4 bases, J shed 3 bases, and the junction held 7 bases outside the gene matches. Per germline, CDR1 MGHRA and CDR2 YSYEKL. The CDR3 is made up of 15 amino acids. CDR3 sequence: CASSPRTTGDTEAFF. Here the CDR3 DNA reads TGCGCCAGCAGCCCACGAACGACAGGGGACACTGAAGCTTTCTTT.

This chain uses TRBV7-9 with TRBJ1-5; 7 nucleotides match TRBD1. Germline CDR1 is SEHNR and CDR2 is FQNEAQ (reference sequence). After removal of 5 bases from V and 4 bases from J, the junction contained 8 bases not matched to a gene. There are 15 residues in the CDR3. The CDR3 sequence is CASSPDRVGNQPQHF. The CDR3 region has the DNA TGTGCCAGCAGCCCAGACAGGGTAGGGAATCAGCCCCAGCATTTT.